The 20 T cell receptor beta chains presented below share a single source sample, sequenced in a study of blood T cell repertoires in COVID-19. Repertoires were generated with immunoSEQ multiplex PCR, while TCRdb's copy carries only in-frame clones and drops some. This sample yields roughly 340,000 clones, of which roughly 89% are seen a single time; around 3.5% belongs to the top ten. Source material: peripheral blood. These receptors all come from a young woman who had recovered from COVID-19.

The CDR3 spells CATSTRRRYAGEQFF. The CDR3 DNA reads as TGTGCCACCAGCACCAGACGTAGGTATGCGGGTGAGCAGTTCTTC. V gene TRBV15 combines with J gene TRBJ2-1; tentative D call: TRBD2 (5 bases). Germline CDR1 reads LNHNV; CDR2 reads YYDKDF (reference sequence). The CDR3 is 15 residues long. V gave up 4 bases and J gave up 9 bases, with 19 bases separating them.

J is TRBJ2-7 and V is TRBV27; D might be TRBD1 (5 bases). Between the trimmed V and J ends, which lost 9 bases and 3 bases, there was a span of 15 bases. This CDR3 contains 13 residues. Germline-derived CDR1 and CDR2 are MNHEY and SMNVEV (reference sequence). CDR3 in amino acids: CASHGHLGYEQYV. In nucleotides, the CDR3 is TGTGCCAGTCACGGACACTTAGGCTACGAGCAGTACGTC.

This chain connects TRBV14 to TRBJ1-1; TRBD1 matches at 9 bases. In germline, CDR1 is SGHDN, CDR2 FVKESK. J gave up 2 bases and V 4 bases, and 8 bases lay outside the gene matches. The CDR3 is made up of 16 amino acids. The CDR3: CASSLWGQGGNTEAFF. The CDR3 bases are TGTGCCAGCAGCCTGTGGGGACAGGGTGGCAACACTGAAGCTTTCTTT.

The gene calls are TRBV5-1 and TRBJ2-3; D possibly corresponds to TRBD1 (6 bases). CDR1 and CDR2 from the germline V gene are SGHRS and YFSETQ. CDR3 length equals 15 residues. Trimming shortened V by 0 bases and J by 0 bases, and 8 bases separated the two germline ends. Here the CDR3 reads CASSLVTGSTDTQYF. CDR3 nucleotide sequence: TGCGCCAGCAGCTTGGTTACAGGGAGCACAGATACGCAGTATTTT.

The chain couples TRBV5-1 to TRBJ1-2; the match to TRBD1 covers 9 bases. V dropped 4 bases and J dropped 1; count of bases not matched to a gene: 14. This CDR3 has 18 residues. Germline V CDR1 and CDR2: SGHRS, YFSETQ. CDR3 protein: CASSLAPTGGMINYGYTF. The CDR3, as DNA: TGCGCCAGCAGCCTGGCGCCGACAGGGGGGATGATTAACTATGGCTACACCTTC.

The rearrangement links TRBV5-1 to TRBJ1-4; possibly TRBD1 for D (6 bases). The CDR3 runs to 19 residues. Germline assignment: CDR1 SGHRS and CDR2 YFSETQ. V lost 1 base to trimming and J lost 0 bases, with 19 bases between them. The CDR3 region is CASSLPLDSGKTTNEKLFF. The CDR3 nucleotides are TGCGCCAGCAGCTTGCCCCTGGACAGTGGAAAAACAACTAATGAAAAACTGTTTTTT.

V usage is TRBV3-1 (or the pseudogene TRBV3-2) and J usage is TRBJ1-1; weak D call: TRBD1 (5 bases). Deletions cut 4 bases from V and 7 bases from J, with 16 bases between. The CDR3 runs 14 residues. Per germline, CDR1 LGHDT and CDR2 YNNKEL (reference sequence). The CDR3 reads CASSLVAGGFEAFF. The CDR3 DNA follows: TGTGCCAGCAGCCTGGTCGCGGGGGGGTTTGAAGCTTTCTTT.

The chain recombines TRBV2 with TRBJ2-3, with 11 bases lining up with TRBD2. After removal of 5 bases from V and 2 bases from J, the junction contained 9 bases not matched to a gene. In germline, CDR1 is SNHLY, CDR2 FYNNEI. The CDR3 has 17 residues. The DNA for the CDR3 is TGTGCCAGCAGTCCCATCCTGACTAGCGGGAACACAGATACGCAGTATTTT. This codes for CASSPILTSGNTDTQYF.

This chain links TRBV10-1 with TRBJ2-7; 7 nucleotides agree with TRBD1. The CDR3 runs 16 residues. The V gene end was trimmed by 6 bases and the J gene end by 5 bases; junction bases not matched to a gene: 16. Germline V CDR1 and CDR2: WNHNN, SYGVQD (reference sequence). CDR3 coding DNA: TGCGCCAGCAGGTCCCACAGGGGAGCGTATCGGGACGAGCAGTACGTC. This sequence encodes CASRSHRGAYRDEQYV.

This clone appeared once. This chain connects TRBV19 to TRBJ2-3; tentatively, D is TRBD2 (5 bases). V was cut by 3 bases and J by 3 bases, with 7 bases left in between. The CDR3 is made up of 13 amino acids. The V gene's germline CDR1 is LNHDA and CDR2 SQIVND (reference sequence). CDR3 protein: CASSMDWTDTQYF. The CDR3 DNA reads as TGTGCCAGTAGTATGGACTGGACAGATACGCAGTATTTT.

The J gene is TRBJ1-2, the V gene TRBV28; D possibly corresponds to TRBD1 (6 bases). From germline, CDR1 is MDHEN and CDR2 SYDVKM. With 6 bases removed from V and 7 bases from J, the gap between germline ends came to 18 bases. The CDR3 has 14 amino acids. The CDR3 region has the DNA TGTGCCAGCAGCCCAATTAGCAGGGGAGCTGGCTACACCTTC. The encoded protein is CASSPISRGAGYTF.

This clone showed up just once. The chain links TRBV11-3 to TRBJ1-2; 8 nucleotides match TRBD1. Germline CDR1 reads SGHNT; CDR2 reads YENEEA. The CDR3 loop spans 15 amino acids. V trimming: 5 bases; J trimming: 7 bases; junction bases outside the gene matches: 12. Here the CDR3 reads CASSITTGVGSGYTF. The CDR3 DNA reads TGTGCCAGCAGCATAACGACAGGGGTTGGTTCTGGCTACACCTTC. Full variable domain (outside the CDR3, taken from reference TRBV11-3 and TRBJ1-2): EAGVVQSPRYKIIEKKQPVAFWCNPISGHNTLYWYLQNLGQGPELLIRYENEEAVDDSQLPKDRFSAERLKGVDSTLKIQPAELGDSAVYLCASSITTGVGSGYTFGSGTRLTVV.

This chain's CDR3 is CASSSLDSSTDTQYF. CDR3 DNA: TGTGCCAGCAGTTCCCTTGACTCTAGCACAGATACGCAGTATTTT. V usage is TRBV27 and J usage is TRBJ2-3, with no clear D. Between the trimmed V and J ends, which lost 4 bases and 0 bases, there was a span of 11 bases. CDR3 size: 15 residues. Germline V gives CDR1 MNHEY, CDR2 SMNVEV (reference sequence).

V is TRBV7-9 and J is TRBJ2-1; the match to TRBD2 covers 8 bases. V shed 5 bases and J 4 bases; nucleotides not matched to a gene: 7. The CDR3 runs to 15 residues. Per the germline V gene, CDR1 is SEHNR and CDR2 is FQNEAQ (reference sequence). CDR3 region: CASSPPGRGYNEQFF. CDR3 nucleotide sequence: TGTGCCAGCAGCCCTCCCGGGAGGGGATACAATGAGCAGTTCTTC.

This sequence joins TRBV12-5 and TRBJ2-1; tentative D call: TRBD1 (6 bases). Germline V CDR1 and CDR2: LGHNT, FRNRAP. The CDR3 loop spans 12 amino acids. V dropped 7 bases and J dropped 6 bases, with 10 bases sitting between them. The CDR3 sequence: CASATDSNEQFF. Here the CDR3 DNA reads TGTGCTAGTGCGACGGACAGCAATGAGCAGTTCTTC.

This chain joins TRBV19 and TRBJ2-2; 7 bases agree with TRBD2. The CDR3 is 17 residues long. J gave up 2 bases and V 6 bases, and 12 bases lay outside the gene matches. Germline CDR1 and CDR2: LNHDA and SQIVND (reference sequence). The CDR3 protein is CASRSPTGLGNTGELFF. For the CDR3, the DNA is TGTGCCAGTAGATCTCCCACCGGACTAGGTAACACCGGGGAGCTGTTTTTT.

The chain has TRBV9 and TRBJ2-3; TRBD2 matches 10 bases. Germline assignment: CDR1 SGDLS and CDR2 YYNGEE. The CDR3 spans 16 residues. J lost 1 base, V lost 0 bases, and 2 bases had no gene match. CDR3 nucleotide sequence: TGTGCCAGCAGCGTAGCTAGCGGGAGCCGCACAGATACGCAGTATTTT. It specifies CASSVASGSRTDTQYF.

V usage is TRBV7-8 and J usage is TRBJ2-3; 8 nucleotides agree with TRBD2. J was trimmed by 1 base and V by 1 base; bases with no gene match: 4. CDR3 length: 16 residues. Germline CDR1 reads SGHVS; CDR2 reads FQNEAQ. The CDR3 DNA reads as TGTGCCAGCAGCTTAGATCGGGAGGGGGGCACAGATACGCAGTATTTT. Amino acids: CASSLDREGGTDTQYF.

J is TRBJ1-1 and V is TRBV15, with 7 bases matching TRBD1. Trimming removed 2 bases from V and 3 bases from J; junction bases left unmatched: 6. The length of the CDR3 is 15 residues. Germline V gene lookup returns CDR1 LNHNV and CDR2 YYDKDF (reference sequence). CDR3 protein: CATSRQQGRYTEAFF. For the CDR3, the DNA is TGTGCCACCAGCAGACAACAGGGGCGGTACACTGAAGCTTTCTTT.

This clone was seen just once. The chain recombines TRBV19 with TRBJ2-1; the D gene is possibly TRBD1 (5 bases). There are 13 residues in the CDR3. Germline loops: CDR1 LNHDA, CDR2 SQIVND (reference sequence). Trimming took off 8 bases at V and 2 bases at J, with 10 bases between the two ends. This CDR3 reads CASHQGPYNEQFF. The CDR3, as DNA: TGTGCCAGTCATCAGGGCCCCTACAATGAGCAGTTCTTC. Looking up the rest from reference TRBV19 and TRBJ2-1 gives the full variable domain: DGGITQSPKYLFRKEGQNVTLSCEQNLNHDAMYWYRQDPGQGLRLIYYSQIVNDFQKGDIAEGYSVSREKKESFPLTVTSAQKNPTAFYLCASHQGPYNEQFFGPGTRLTVL.